These 10 T cell receptor beta chains share one sample of origin, sequenced in a study of T cell repertoires in cytomegalovirus infection. TCRdb re-called the reads through MiXCR, storing one row per CDR3 protein. The sample shows approximately 150,000 distinct CDR3 sequences, roughly 17% of them seen only once. Sequenced material: CD8+ T cells from PBMCs. The receptors here all came from a human donor in good health (CMV status not recorded). Some clones in this sample may be carry-over from other donors' samples.

The rearrangement uses TRBV11-2 and TRBJ2-7, with TRBD1 identical over 7 bases. This CDR3 has 14 residues. Per germline, CDR1 SGHAT and CDR2 FQNNGV. J was trimmed by 0 bases and V by 5 bases; bases with no gene match: 4. Here the CDR3 DNA reads TGTGCCAGCAGCCCGGGACAGAGCTCCTACGAGCAGTACTTC. Translated: CASSPGQSSYEQYF.

DNA of the CDR3: TGTGCCAGCACCCCCAATCGGGGAAACACTGAAGCTTTCTTT. Protein sequence: CASTPNRGNTEAFF. The chain is built from TRBV28 and TRBJ1-1; D ambiguous. The germline gives CDR1 MDHEN, CDR2 SYDVKM. The CDR3 has 14 amino acids. The V and J ends lost 7 bases and 2 bases respectively, with 14 bases between them.

CDR3 in amino acids: CASGETGELFF. For the CDR3, the DNA is TGTGCTAGTGGGGAAACCGGGGAGCTGTTTTTT. The J gene is TRBJ2-2, the V gene TRBV12-5; D is ambiguous. Trimming took off 6 bases at V and 5 bases at J, with 4 bases between the two ends. CDR3 size: 11 residues. CDR1 and CDR2 (germline): LGHNT, FRNRAP. Full variable domain (outside the CDR3, taken from reference TRBV12-5 and TRBJ2-2): DARVTQTPRHKVTEMGQEVTMRCQPILGHNTVFWYRQTMMQGLELLAYFRNRAPLDDSGMPKDRFSAEMPDATLATLKIQPSEPRDSAVYFCASGETGELFFGEGSRLTVL.

The rearrangement uses TRBV4-2 and TRBJ2-7; 7 positions agree with TRBD2. Germline lookup yields CDR1 LGHNA and CDR2 YNFKEQ. J was trimmed by 3 bases and V by 4 bases; bases with no gene match: 0. The CDR3 runs to 12 residues. The DNA of the CDR3 is TGTGCCAGCAGCCGGGGGGGCTACGAGCAGTACTTC. It yields the protein CASSRGGYEQYF.

The V call is TRBV6-5, the J call TRBJ1-5, with 9 bases aligning to TRBD1. The CDR3 runs to 16 residues. CDR1 MNHEY and CDR2 SVGAGI come from the germline V gene. Unmatched junction bases numbered 6, after V lost 6 bases and J lost 0 bases. Here the CDR3 reads CASSRDRVNSNQPQHF. The CDR3 nucleotides are TGTGCCAGCAGCCGGGACAGGGTTAATAGCAATCAGCCCCAGCATTTT.

The chain combines TRBV28 with TRBJ1-6; D is ambiguous. V lost 4 bases, J lost 9 bases, and 7 bases lay in between. This CDR3 is built from 12 residues. In germline, CDR1 is MDHEN, CDR2 SYDVKM. The CDR3 spells CASSSYGSPLHF. Here the CDR3 DNA reads TGTGCCAGCAGTTCCTACGGTTCACCCCTCCACTTT.

The table lists this clonotype with a count of one. This chain links TRBV24-1 with TRBJ2-1, with a possible D match to TRBD2 (6 bases). The CDR3 spans 17 residues. CDR1 is KGHDR, CDR2 SFDVKD, per germline. V was trimmed by 3 bases and J by 7 bases, leaving 21 bases between them. CDR3 protein: CATSDPLRGTPPNEQFF. DNA of the CDR3: TGTGCCACCAGTGATCCTCTTCGGGGGACTCCTCCTAATGAGCAGTTCTTC.

This chain joins TRBV7-9 and TRBJ2-7; maybe TRBD1 (6 bases). Trimming took 5 bases from V and 0 from J, leaving 17 bases between them. Germline V lookup: CDR1 SEHNR, CDR2 FQNEAQ (reference sequence). The CDR3 length is 16 residues. CDR3 protein: CASSLTRGTHSYEQYF. The DNA of the CDR3 is TGTGCCAGCAGCCTTACCCGTGGGACACACTCCTACGAGCAGTACTTC.

This clonotype showed up just a few times. This rearrangement joins TRBV6-5 to TRBJ2-2; no definite D call. Germline V gene data show CDR1 as MNHEY and CDR2 as SVGAGI. The CDR3 covers 13 residues. Trimming left V 5 bases short and J 1 base short, with 5 bases between. The CDR3 DNA sequence: TGTGCCAGCAGTGGGAAGAACACCGGGGAGCTGTTTTTT. Its protein is CASSGKNTGELFF.

The CDR3: CASSSGQGLEQYF. The DNA of the CDR3 is TGTGCCAGCAGCTCGGGACAGGGGCTCGAGCAGTACTTC. The V gene is TRBV7-6, the J gene TRBJ2-7; 10 bases map to TRBD1. V lost 4 bases, J lost 6 bases, and 3 bases stayed unmatched. CDR3 length: 13 amino acids. The V gene's germline CDR1 is SGHVS and CDR2 FNYEAQ.